This TCR beta chain emerged from a study of blood T cell repertoires in COVID-19. Study in general: PBMCs, B-cell-depleted T cells, or T cells provided the cDNA or gDNA that made up the material.

Libraries were prepared by immunoSEQ multiplex PCR; TCRdb keeps only in-frame clonotypes and omits some of them. This table holds approximately 400,000 clones, 85% to 90% found once. Participant-given clinical history determined each cohort assignment. All recovered Cohort 3 donors got two negative PCRs, got clearance, or saw symptom resolution. CDR3 length: 14 residues. Germline CDR1 SEHNR, CDR2 FQNEAQ (reference sequence). Trimming left V 5 bases short and J 2 bases short, with 12 bases between. The receptor was isolated from a woman aged 18-35 years who had recovered from COVID-19. The V call is TRBV7-9, the J call TRBJ1-2; possible D gene TRBD1, 5 bases. Input material: PBMCs or T cells enriched from blood (not recorded which). CDR3 loop: CASSSSGSNYGYTF. The CDR3 nucleotides read TGTGCCAGCAGCAGTTCAGGGTCCAACTATGGCTACACCTTC.